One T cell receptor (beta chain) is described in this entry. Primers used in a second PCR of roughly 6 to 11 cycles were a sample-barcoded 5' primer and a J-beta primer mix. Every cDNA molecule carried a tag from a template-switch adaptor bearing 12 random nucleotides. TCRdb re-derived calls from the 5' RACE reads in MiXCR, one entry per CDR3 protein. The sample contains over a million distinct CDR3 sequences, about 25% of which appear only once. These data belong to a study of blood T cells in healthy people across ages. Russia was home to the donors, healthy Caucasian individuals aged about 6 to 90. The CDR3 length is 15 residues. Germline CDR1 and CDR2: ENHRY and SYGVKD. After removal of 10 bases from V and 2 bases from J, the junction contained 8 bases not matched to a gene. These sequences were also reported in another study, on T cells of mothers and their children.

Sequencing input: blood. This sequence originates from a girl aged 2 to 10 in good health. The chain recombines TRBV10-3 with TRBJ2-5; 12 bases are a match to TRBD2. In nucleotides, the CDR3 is TGTGCCACTTGGACTAGCGGGAAGGAGCAAGAGACCCAGTACTTC. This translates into CATWTSGKEQETQYF.